What follows describes a single TCR beta chain. Its antigen is not identified. The sample is drawn from a study of T-cell reconstitution after alpha-beta-depleted transplantation in children. Study-wide results and caveats: Roughly two months post-transplant, alpha-beta T cells reportedly originated from several hundred graft clones that had expanded.

TCRbeta library construction was performed incorporating unique molecular identifiers. In TCRdb, the PCR reads were re-called with MiXCR into one record per CDR3 protein. The top ten hold more than 20% of the sample, which has approximately 130,000 distinct CDR3 sequences, about a tenth seen once. This CDR3 spans 14 amino acids. V was pared by 5 bases and J by 8 bases, with 17 bases between. The starting material was PBMCs, mostly from graft donor cells, obtained 180 days after TCRalphabeta/CD19-depleted stem cell transplant. The V and J genes are TRBV12-3 or TRBV12-4 and TRBJ2-3; D is possibly TRBD1 (6 bases). The source of this sequence is a girl under three years old who had a stem cell transplant for combined immunodeficiency, so the T cells may come from the graft donor. The CDR3, as DNA: TGTGCCAGCAGTCATGCAGGGGCTGGGGGTACGCAGTATTTT. Amino acids: CASSHAGAGGTQYF.